This T cell receptor (beta chain) emerged from a study of shared clonotypes between healthy human individuals. Overall study findings and caveats: The sharing of 5% to 5.5% of naive CD4 clonotypes was seen across several donors.

Comments on this clone: The antigen is undetermined.

The data were produced by immunoSEQ multiplex PCR, yet TCRdb's version contains in-frame clones alone and is incomplete. This table has about 2 million clones, 90% to 95% appearing once. The clonotype comes from a man younger than 35 in good health. Specimen: naive CD4+ T cells sorted from blood. Subset noted: CD45RA+ positively selected.

This CDR3 is CASSRGRASTDTQYF. Written as DNA, the CDR3 is TGCGCCAGCAGCCGCGGGAGAGCTAGCACAGATACGCAGTATTTT. The gene calls are TRBV5-1 and TRBJ2-3; 7 positions agree with TRBD2. The germline V gene encodes CDR1 SGHRS and CDR2 YFSETQ. This CDR3 has 15 amino acids. The J segment lost 0 bases and the V segment lost 4 bases, leaving 5 bases of the junction unmatched.